This is a list of T cell receptor beta chains from one sample in a study of blood T cell repertoires in COVID-19. Some clones are missing from TCRdb's copy, which holds only in-frame ones; the method was immunoSEQ multiplex PCR. The table records 100,000 to 150,000 clones, 86% of them present only once. Sequenced sample: peripheral blood. These receptors came from a woman aged 70-85 years with COVID-19, enrolled during active disease. CDR3s include the opening cysteine and the closing phenylalanine or tryptophan. A D gene is named only where the DNA matches it firmly. Size is stated for part of the rows, as once, few or many counts, or as a class when the clone is expanded.

TRBD1 | TRBJ2-7 | TRBV4-2 | NA | TGTGCCAGCAGCCGCCTACCCGACAGGGATACGGTTTACGAGCAGTACTTC | CASSRLPDRDTVYEQYF
NA | TRBJ1-1 | TRBV2 | NA | TGTGCCAGCAGTGAAAGGGGCGGTAACACTGAAGCTTTCTTT | CASSERGGNTEAFF
NA | TRBJ2-1 | TRBV30 | NA | TGTGCCTGGAACAAAACCCCAAATGAGCAGTTCTTC | CAWNKTPNEQFF
NA | TRBJ1-2 | TRBV5-6 | NA | TGTGCCAGCAGCCTCACACTTGGAGGGCAGGGCTATGGCTACACCTTC | CASSLTLGGQGYGYTF
NA | TRBJ1-1 | TRBV28 | NA | TGTGCCAGCAGTTTATTCCGGGGATTAACAAACACTGAAGCTTTCTTT | CASSLFRGLTNTEAFF
TRBD2 | TRBJ2-7 | TRBV7-2 | NA | TGTGCCAGCCGGACTAGCGGGGCCTACGAGCAGTACTTC | CASRTSGAYEQYF
TRBD1 | TRBJ1-5 | TRBV10-2 | NA | TGCGCCAGCAGTACGTCAGGGGGACAGCCCCAGCATTTT | CASSTSGGQPQHF
NA | TRBJ1-1 | TRBV18 | NA | TGTGCCAGCTCCGGTCGGAGGAACAGGGTCGAAGCTTTCTTT | CASSGRRNRVEAFF
NA | TRBJ2-7 | TRBV27 | NA | TGTGCCAGCAGTTTAAGGTCGGGGTCCCTACTCTACGAGCAGTACTTC | CASSLRSGSLLYEQYF
NA | TRBJ2-5 | TRBV2 | NA | TGTGCCAGCACCACGGTAAAGACCCAGTACTTC | CASTTVKTQYF
NA | TRBJ1-2 | TRBV10-3 | NA | TGTGCCATCAGTGAGTCAATTTGGGCAGCTGAGGGTGGCTACACCTTC | CAISESIWAAEGGYTF
TRBD1 | TRBJ2-7 | TRBV13 | NA | TGTGCCAGCAGCCCCAATACCCCAGGGGGCCCTACCTACGAGCAGTACTTC | CASSPNTPGGPTYEQYF
NA | TRBJ2-6 | TRBV15 | NA | TGTGCCACCAGCAGAGCGAGGCCCTCTGGGGCCAACGTCCTGACTTTC | CATSRARPSGANVLTF
TRBD2 | TRBJ2-1 | TRBV9 | NA | TGTGCCAGCAGCGTAGAAGCGGGGGTATTGTGGTCCTACAATGAGCAGTTCTTC | CASSVEAGVLWSYNEQFF
NA | TRBJ1-1 | TRBV7-9 | NA | TGTGCCAGCAGCCAGCCCAGCCACGGGGAATTCTTT | CASSQPSHGEFF
TRBD1 | TRBJ1-5 | TRBV4-2 | NA | TGTGCCAGCAGCCAACAACAAGGACAGGGCTATCAGCCCCAGCATTTT | CASSQQQGQGYQPQHF
NA | TRBJ1-3 | TRBV7-2 | NA | TGTGCCAGCAGCTTAGGGGGGACAACTGGAAACACCATATATTTT | CASSLGGTTGNTIYF
TRBD1 | TRBJ1-1 | TRBV30 | NA | TGTGCCCAGGGACAGGGGTTAACTGAAGCTTTCTTT | CAQGQGLTEAFF
TRBD1 | TRBJ2-7 | TRBV13 | NA | TGTGCCAGCAGCCTCCGACAGGGGGGGATTGGGTACGAGCAGTACTTC | CASSLRQGGIGYEQYF
NA | TRBJ2-7 | TRBV7-2 | NA | TGTGCCAGCAGCTTTTGGAGCTCCTACGAGCAGTACTTC | CASSFWSSYEQYF
TRBD1 | TRBJ1-2 | TRBV11-2 | NA | TGTGCCAGCAGCCACGCGGACAGGGGGAATAACTATGGCTACACCTTC | CASSHADRGNNYGYTF
NA | TRBJ2-1 | TRBV5-1 | NA | TGCGCCAGCAGCCAAGGGACTTTGTACAATGAGCAGTTCTTC | CASSQGTLYNEQFF
TRBD2 | TRBJ2-1 | TRBV2 | NA | TGTGCCAGCAGTGACCCGGGAGGGTCCTACAATGAGCAGTTCTTC | CASSDPGGSYNEQFF
NA | TRBJ2-5 | TRBV7-2 | NA | TGTGCCAGCAGCTTAGTGGCGGGGCCCCAAGAGACCCAGTACTTC | CASSLVAGPQETQYF
NA | TRBJ1-2 | TRBV30 | NA | TGTGCCTGGAGACCCAAGCCAGGGGAGCGCGGCTACACCTTC | CAWRPKPGERGYTF
TRBD1 | TRBJ1-1 | TRBV2 | NA | TGTGCCAGCAGTGAGGAGAGACAGGGCTCGGCTGAAGCTTTCTTT | CASSEERQGSAEAFF
NA | TRBJ1-2 | TRBV10-3 | NA | TGTGCCATCGCCAAGCAGGGTCTCAACTATGGCTACACCTTC | CAIAKQGLNYGYTF
NA | TRBJ1-2 | TRBV7-2 | few | TGTGCCAGCAGCTTAGCGGTTGCAGTTAACTATGGCTACACCTTC | CASSLAVAVNYGYTF